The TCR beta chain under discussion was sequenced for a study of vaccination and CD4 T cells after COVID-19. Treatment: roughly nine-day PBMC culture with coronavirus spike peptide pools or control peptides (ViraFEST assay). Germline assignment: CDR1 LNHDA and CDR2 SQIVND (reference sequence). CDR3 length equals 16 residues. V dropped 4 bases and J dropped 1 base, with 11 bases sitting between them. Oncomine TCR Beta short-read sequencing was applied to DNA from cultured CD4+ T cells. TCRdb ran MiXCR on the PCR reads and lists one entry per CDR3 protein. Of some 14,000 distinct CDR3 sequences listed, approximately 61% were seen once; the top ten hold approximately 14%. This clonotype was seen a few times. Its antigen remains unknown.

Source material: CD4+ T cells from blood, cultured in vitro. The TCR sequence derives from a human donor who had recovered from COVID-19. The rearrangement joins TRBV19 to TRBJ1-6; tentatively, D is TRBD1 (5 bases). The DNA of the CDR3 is TGTGCCAGTAGTAGGAGCGGGGGTTCCTATAATTCACCCCTCCACTTT. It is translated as CASSRSGGSYNSPLHF.